This entry lists 6 T cell receptor beta chains sequenced from one sample in a study of cytomegalovirus exposure and HLA in healthy donors (dated by TCRdb to the late 2010s). Libraries were constructed by the immunoSEQ multiplex PCR assay. In TCRdb, the immuneACCESS table is reduced to in-frame sequences with V and J assigned. These tables do not hold every clone; where another copy was compared, an unresolved V gene accounts for under half, and the others remain unexplained. Recorded for this sample are about 73,000 clones; around nine tenths of them occurred a single time. Around 4% of the sample is taken by the ten largest. Input material: PBMCs. The receptors come from a woman aged 18 to 35 in good health and CMV-seropositive.

The chain employs TRBV19 and TRBJ2-7, with a weak D call TRBD1 (6 bases). The CDR3 loop spans 16 amino acids. V was cut by 6 bases and J by 0 bases, with 18 bases left in between. CDR1 is LNHDA, CDR2 SQIVND, per germline (reference sequence). CDR3 loop: CASSVTGNLPSYEQYF. The CDR3 bases are TGTGCCAGTAGCGTAACAGGGAACCTACCCTCCTACGAGCAGTACTTC.

The chain uses TRBV30 and TRBJ1-5, with a tentative D call TRBD1 (5 bases). The CDR3 runs 15 residues. Germline V gives CDR1 GTSNPN, CDR2 SVGIG (reference sequence). Trimming pared 2 bases from V and 0 bases from J, leaving 11 bases between. The chain's CDR3 is CAWSPGGGSNQPQHF. The CDR3 nucleotides are TGTGCCTGGAGTCCGGGGGGGGGTAGCAATCAGCCCCAGCATTTT.

The chain has TRBV15 and TRBJ1-1, with TRBD1 identical over 7 bases. The CDR3 length is 15 residues. Trimming at V came to 0 bases and at J to 5 bases, leaving 6 bases not matched to a gene. Germline assignment: CDR1 LNHNV and CDR2 YYDKDF (reference sequence). CDR3 sequence reads: CATSRDPGGGTEAFF. The DNA of the CDR3 is TGTGCCACCAGCAGAGATCCAGGGGGTGGAACTGAAGCTTTCTTT.

Regarding this clone: Since the CDR3 does not end with the conserved phenylalanine or tryptophan, this likely comes from a read error. The DNA is omitted, as the CDR3 cannot be located on it reliably, and the CDR3 follows TCRdb's listing. V gene TRBV18 combines with J gene TRBJ2-4; the D segment call TRBD1 is taken from the table without a DNA check. The CDR3 length equals 12 residues, ends included. CDR1 and CDR2 from the germline V gene are KGHSH and LQKENI. The CDR3 protein is CASSSGQGAPSL.

This rearrangement joins TRBV6-4 to TRBJ2-2, with 7 bases that match TRBD1. Germline V gives CDR1 MRHNA, CDR2 SNTAGT. Trimming removed 6 bases from V and 4 bases from J; junction bases left unmatched: 8. CDR3 length: 15 residues. The CDR3 is CASSYRGASTGELFF. For the CDR3, the DNA is TGTGCCAGCAGCTACAGGGGCGCGAGCACCGGGGAGCTGTTTTTT.

This clone was seen a single time. The CDR3 DNA follows: TGTGCCAGCAGTCAGGGACAGGGGGTGTATTTT. This sequence encodes CASSQGQGVYF. The chain has TRBV25-1 and TRBJ2-3; TRBD1 agrees at 11 bases. CDR3 length: 11 residues. V lost 5 bases to trimming and J lost 14 bases; unmatched junction nucleotides: 3. Germline V gene lookup returns CDR1 MGHDK and CDR2 SYGVNS.